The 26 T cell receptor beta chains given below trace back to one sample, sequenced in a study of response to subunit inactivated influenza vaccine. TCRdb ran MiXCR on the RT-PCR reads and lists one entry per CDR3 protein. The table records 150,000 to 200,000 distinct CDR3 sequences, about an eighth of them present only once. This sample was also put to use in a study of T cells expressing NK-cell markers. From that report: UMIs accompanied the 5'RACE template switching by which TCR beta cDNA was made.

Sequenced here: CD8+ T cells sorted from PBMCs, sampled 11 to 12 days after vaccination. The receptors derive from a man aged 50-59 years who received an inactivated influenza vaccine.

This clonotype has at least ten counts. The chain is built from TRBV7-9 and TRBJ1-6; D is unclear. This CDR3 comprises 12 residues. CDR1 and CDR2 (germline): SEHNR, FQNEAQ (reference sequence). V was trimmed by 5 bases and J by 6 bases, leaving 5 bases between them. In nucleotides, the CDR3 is TGTGCCAGCAGCCTCACTAATTCACCCCTCCACTTT. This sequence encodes CASSLTNSPLHF.

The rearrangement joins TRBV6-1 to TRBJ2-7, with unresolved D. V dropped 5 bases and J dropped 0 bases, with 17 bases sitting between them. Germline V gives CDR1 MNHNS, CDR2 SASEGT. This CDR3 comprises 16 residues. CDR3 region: CASSPRHVSSSYEQYF. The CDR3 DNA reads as TGTGCCAGCAGTCCACGACATGTTTCGAGCTCCTACGAGCAGTACTTC.

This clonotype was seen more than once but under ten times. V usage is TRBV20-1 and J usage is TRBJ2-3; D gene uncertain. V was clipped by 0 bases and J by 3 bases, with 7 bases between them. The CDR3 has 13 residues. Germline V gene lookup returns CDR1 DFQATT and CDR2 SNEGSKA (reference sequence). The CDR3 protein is CSARDLSTDTQYF. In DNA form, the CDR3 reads TGCAGTGCTAGAGATCTATCGACAGATACGCAGTATTTT.

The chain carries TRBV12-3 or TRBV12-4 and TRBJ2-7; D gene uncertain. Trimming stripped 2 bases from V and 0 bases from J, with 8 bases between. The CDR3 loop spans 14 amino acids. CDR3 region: CASSLFVSSYEQYF. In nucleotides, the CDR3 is TGTGCCAGCAGTTTATTTGTGAGCTCCTACGAGCAGTACTTC.

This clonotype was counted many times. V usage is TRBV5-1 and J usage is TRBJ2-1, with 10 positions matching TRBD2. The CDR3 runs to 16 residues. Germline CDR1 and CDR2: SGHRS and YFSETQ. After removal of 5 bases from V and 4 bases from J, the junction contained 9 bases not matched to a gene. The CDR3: CASRQPGTSDYNEQFF. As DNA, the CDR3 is TGCGCCAGCAGGCAGCCCGGGACTAGCGATTACAATGAGCAGTTCTTC.

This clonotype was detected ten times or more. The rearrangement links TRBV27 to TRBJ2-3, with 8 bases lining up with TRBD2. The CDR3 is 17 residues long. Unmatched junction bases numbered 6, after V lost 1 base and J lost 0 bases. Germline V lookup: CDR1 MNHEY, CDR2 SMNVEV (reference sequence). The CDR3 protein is CASSLLGPSGSTDTQYF. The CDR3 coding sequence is TGTGCCAGCAGTTTATTGGGCCCTAGCGGGAGCACAGATACGCAGTATTTT.

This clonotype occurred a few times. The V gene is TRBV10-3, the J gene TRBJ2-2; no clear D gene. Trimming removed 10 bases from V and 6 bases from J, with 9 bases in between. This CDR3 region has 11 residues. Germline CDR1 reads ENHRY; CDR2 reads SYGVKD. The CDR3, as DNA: TGTGCCAGCTATGACGCCGGGGAGCTGTTTTTT. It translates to CASYDAGELFF.

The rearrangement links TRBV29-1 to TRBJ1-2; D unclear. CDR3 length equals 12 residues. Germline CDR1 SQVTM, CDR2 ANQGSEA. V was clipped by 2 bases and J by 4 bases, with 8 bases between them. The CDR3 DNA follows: TGCAGCGTTGAAACCACCAGCTATGGCTACACCTTC. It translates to CSVETTSYGYTF.

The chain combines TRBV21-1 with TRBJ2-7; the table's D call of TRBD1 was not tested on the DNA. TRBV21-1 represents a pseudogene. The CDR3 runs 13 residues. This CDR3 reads CASSIRDSNEQYF. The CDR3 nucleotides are TGTGCCAGCAGCATCCGGGACAGTAACGAGCAGTACTTC.

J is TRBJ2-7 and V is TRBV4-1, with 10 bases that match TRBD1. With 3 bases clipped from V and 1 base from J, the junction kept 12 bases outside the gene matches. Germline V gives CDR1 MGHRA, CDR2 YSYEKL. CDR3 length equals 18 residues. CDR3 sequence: CASSHPGAGTGVSYEQYF. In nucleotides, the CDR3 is TGCGCCAGCAGCCACCCAGGGGCCGGGACAGGGGTTTCCTACGAGCAGTACTTC.

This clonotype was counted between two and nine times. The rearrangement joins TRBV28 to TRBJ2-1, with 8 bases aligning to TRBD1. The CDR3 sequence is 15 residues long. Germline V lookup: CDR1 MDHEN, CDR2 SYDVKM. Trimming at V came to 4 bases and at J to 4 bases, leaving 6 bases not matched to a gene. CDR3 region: CASSYTGGPYNEQFF. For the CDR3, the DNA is TGTGCCAGCAGTTATACAGGGGGACCTTACAATGAGCAGTTCTTC.

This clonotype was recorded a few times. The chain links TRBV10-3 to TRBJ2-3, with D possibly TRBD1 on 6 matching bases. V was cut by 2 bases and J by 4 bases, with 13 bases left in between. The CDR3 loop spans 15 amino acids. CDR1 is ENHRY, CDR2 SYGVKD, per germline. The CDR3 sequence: CAISEEPGAPDTQYF. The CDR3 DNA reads TGTGCCATCAGTGAGGAGCCAGGGGCCCCAGATACGCAGTATTTT.

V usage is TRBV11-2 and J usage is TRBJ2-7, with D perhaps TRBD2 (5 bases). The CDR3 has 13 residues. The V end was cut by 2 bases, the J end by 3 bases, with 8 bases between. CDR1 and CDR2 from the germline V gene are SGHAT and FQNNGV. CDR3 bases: TGTGCCAGCAGCTTATCGAGGGACTACGAGCAGTACTTC. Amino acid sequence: CASSLSRDYEQYF.

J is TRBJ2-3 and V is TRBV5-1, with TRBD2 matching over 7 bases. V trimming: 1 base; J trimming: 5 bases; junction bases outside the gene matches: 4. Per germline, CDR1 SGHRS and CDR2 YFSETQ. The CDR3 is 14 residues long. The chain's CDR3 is CASSLRRGVDTQYF. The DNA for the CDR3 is TGCGCCAGCAGCTTGAGACGGGGGGTAGATACGCAGTATTTT.

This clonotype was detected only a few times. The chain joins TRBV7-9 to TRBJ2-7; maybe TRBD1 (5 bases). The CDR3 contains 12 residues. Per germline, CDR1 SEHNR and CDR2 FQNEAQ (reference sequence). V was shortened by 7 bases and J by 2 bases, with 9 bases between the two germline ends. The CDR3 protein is CASNGQAYEQYF. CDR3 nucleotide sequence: TGTGCCAGCAACGGACAAGCCTACGAGCAGTACTTC.

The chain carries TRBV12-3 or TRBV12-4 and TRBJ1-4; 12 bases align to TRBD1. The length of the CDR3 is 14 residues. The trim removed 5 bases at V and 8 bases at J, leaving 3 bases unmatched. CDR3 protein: CASSGDRGQEKLFF. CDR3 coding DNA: TGTGCCAGCAGTGGGGACAGGGGGCAAGAAAAACTGTTTTTT.

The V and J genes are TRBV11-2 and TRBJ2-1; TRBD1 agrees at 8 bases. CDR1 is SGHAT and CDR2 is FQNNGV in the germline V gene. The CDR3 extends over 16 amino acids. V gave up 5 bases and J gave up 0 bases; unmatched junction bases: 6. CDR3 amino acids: CASSLTGGSSYNEQFF. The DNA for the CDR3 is TGTGCCAGCAGCCTTACAGGGGGGAGCTCCTACAATGAGCAGTTCTTC. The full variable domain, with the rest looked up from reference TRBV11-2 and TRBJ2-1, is EAGVAQSPRYKIIEKRQSVAFWCNPISGHATLYWYQQILGQGPKLLIQFQNNGVVDDSQLPKDRFSAERLKGVDSTLKIQPAKLEDSAVYLCASSLTGGSSYNEQFFGPGTRLTVL.

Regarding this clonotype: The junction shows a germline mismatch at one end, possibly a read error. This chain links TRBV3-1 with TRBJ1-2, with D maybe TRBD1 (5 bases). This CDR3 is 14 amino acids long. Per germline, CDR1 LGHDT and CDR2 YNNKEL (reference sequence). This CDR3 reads CAGSQEWQGYGYTF. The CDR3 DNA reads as TGTGCCGGCAGCCAAGAGTGGCAGGGCTATGGCTACACCTTC.

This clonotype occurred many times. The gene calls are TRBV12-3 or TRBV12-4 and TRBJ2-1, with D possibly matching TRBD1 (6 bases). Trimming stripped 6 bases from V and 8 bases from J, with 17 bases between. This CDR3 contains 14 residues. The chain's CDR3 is CASRESNRDHEQFF. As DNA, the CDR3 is TGTGCCAGCAGAGAGTCGAACAGGGATCATGAGCAGTTCTTC.

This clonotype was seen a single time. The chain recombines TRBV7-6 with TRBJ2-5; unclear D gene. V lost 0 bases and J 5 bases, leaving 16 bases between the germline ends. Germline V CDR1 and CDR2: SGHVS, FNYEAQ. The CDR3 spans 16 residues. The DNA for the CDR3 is TGTGCCAGCAGCTTAGCGGCACTCCGGTTTGGGGAGACCCAGTACTTC. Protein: CASSLAALRFGETQYF.

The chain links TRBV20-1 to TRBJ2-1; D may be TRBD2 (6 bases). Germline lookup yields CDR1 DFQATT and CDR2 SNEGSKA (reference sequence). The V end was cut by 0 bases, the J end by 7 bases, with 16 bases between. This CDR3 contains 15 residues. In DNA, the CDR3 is TGCAGTGCTAGAGATCGGCCTTCGACTAGGAATGAGCAGTTCTTC. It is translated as CSARDRPSTRNEQFF.

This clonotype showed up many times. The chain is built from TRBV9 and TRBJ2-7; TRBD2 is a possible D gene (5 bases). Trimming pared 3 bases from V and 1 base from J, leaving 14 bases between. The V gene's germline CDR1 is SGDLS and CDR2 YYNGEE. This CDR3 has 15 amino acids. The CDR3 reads CASSAGGSPSYEQYF. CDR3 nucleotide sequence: TGTGCCAGCAGCGCCGGAGGCAGTCCTTCCTACGAGCAGTACTTC.

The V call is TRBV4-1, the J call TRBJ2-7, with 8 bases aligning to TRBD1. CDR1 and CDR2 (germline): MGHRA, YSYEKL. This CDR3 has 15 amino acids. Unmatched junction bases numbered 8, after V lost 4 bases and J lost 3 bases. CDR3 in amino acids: CASSRVDREFYEQYF. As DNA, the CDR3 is TGCGCCAGCAGCCGAGTGGACAGGGAATTCTACGAGCAGTACTTC.

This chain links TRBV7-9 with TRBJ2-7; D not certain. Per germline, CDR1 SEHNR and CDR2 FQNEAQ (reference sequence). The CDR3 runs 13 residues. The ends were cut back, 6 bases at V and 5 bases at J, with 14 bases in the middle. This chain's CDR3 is CASRLSPRNEQYF. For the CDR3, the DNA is TGTGCCAGCAGACTTAGTCCAAGGAACGAGCAGTACTTC.

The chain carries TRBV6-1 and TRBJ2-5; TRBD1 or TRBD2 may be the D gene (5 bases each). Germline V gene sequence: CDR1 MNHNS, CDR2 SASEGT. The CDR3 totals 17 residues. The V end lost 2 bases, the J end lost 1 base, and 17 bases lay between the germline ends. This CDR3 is CASSEFEGIGIQETQYF. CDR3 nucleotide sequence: TGTGCCAGCAGTGAATTTGAGGGGATAGGAATCCAAGAGACCCAGTACTTC.

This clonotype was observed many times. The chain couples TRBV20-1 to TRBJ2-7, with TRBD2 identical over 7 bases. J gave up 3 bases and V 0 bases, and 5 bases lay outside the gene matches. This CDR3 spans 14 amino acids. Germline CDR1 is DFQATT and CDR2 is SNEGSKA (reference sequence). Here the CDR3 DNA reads TGCAGTGCTAGAGATACCCAGCGGGACTACGAGCAGTACTTC. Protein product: CSARDTQRDYEQYF.